Listed below are T cell receptor beta chains from one sample, sequenced in a study of metastatic and nonmetastatic thyroid tumors. Using MiXCR, TCRdb reanalyzed the PCR reads. The sample has roughly 28,000 clones; 20% to 25% are singletons. Sequencing was done on a sample of blood. Receptors were obtained from a female donor with papillary thyroid cancer or a benign thyroid nodule (not recorded which). Some clones in this sample may be carry-over from other donors' samples. Each CDR3 is given with its conserved first and last residue. The D gene is left open where the match is weak. Clone size is not always given. Where it is, it says once, few, many or a class for expanded clones.

V: TRBV2; D: TRBD2; size: .; J: TRBJ2-3; CDR3: CASSETVAGTYTDTQYF; DNA: TGTGCCAGCAGTGAAACAGTAGCGGGGACCTACACAGATACGCAGTATTTT
V: TRBV12-3/TRBV12-4; D: TRBD2; size: few; J: TRBJ2-5; CDR3: CASSFGGGSGETQYF; DNA: TGTGCCAGCAGTTTCGGCGGGGGGTCGGGGGAGACCCAGTACTTC
V: TRBV7-9; D: .; size: many; J: TRBJ2-2; CDR3: CASKARDTGELFF; DNA: TGTGCCAGCAAAGCCAGGGACACCGGGGAGCTGTTTTTT
V: TRBV4-2; D: TRBD2; size: many; J: TRBJ2-3; CDR3: CASSQEVSGGGTGDTQYF; DNA: TGTGCCAGCAGCCAAGAGGTTTCTGGGGGAGGGACGGGTGATACGCAGTATTTT
V: TRBV20-1; D: .; size: .; J: TRBJ1-2; CDR3: CSANKPGFNYGYTF; DNA: TGCAGTGCTAACAAACCAGGGTTTAACTATGGCTACACCTTC
V: TRBV4-2; D: TRBD1; size: .; J: TRBJ2-1; CDR3: CASSKGQGEYNEQFF; DNA: TGTGCCAGCAGCAAAGGACAGGGGGAGTACAATGAGCAGTTCTTC
V: TRBV19; D: .; size: .; J: TRBJ1-1; CDR3: CASSRGDTEAFF; DNA: TGTGCCAGTAGCCGAGGTGACACTGAAGCTTTCTTT
V: TRBV15; D: TRBD1; size: few; J: TRBJ2-5; CDR3: CATSGGQAGETQYF; DNA: TGTGCCACCAGCGGGGGACAGGCTGGGGAGACCCAGTACTTC
V: TRBV5-1; D: .; size: medium-sized; J: TRBJ2-1; CDR3: CASSLAQGYSYNEQFF; DNA: TGCGCCAGCAGCCTAGCACAGGGTTACTCCTACAATGAGCAGTTCTTC
V: TRBV7-9; D: .; size: .; J: TRBJ1-2; CDR3: CASSPGQTNYGYTF; DNA: TGTGCCAGCAGCCCCGGACAAACCAACTATGGCTACACCTTC
V: TRBV9; D: .; size: many; J: TRBJ2-5; CDR3: CASSTRGGGQETQYF; DNA: TGTGCCAGCAGCACCCGAGGGGGGGGGCAAGAGACCCAGTACTTC
V: TRBV3-1; D: TRBD1; size: many; J: TRBJ2-1; CDR3: CASSLSGQAYNEQFF; DNA: TGTGCCAGCAGCCTATCGGGACAGGCCTACAATGAGCAGTTCTTC
V: TRBV28; D: .; size: many; J: TRBJ1-3; CDR3: CASSPWREAGNTIYF; DNA: TGTGCCAGCAGCCCTTGGAGGGAAGCTGGAAACACCATATATTTT
V: TRBV20-1; D: .; size: .; J: TRBJ1-1; CDR3: CSARDHRRDMNTEAFF; DNA: TGCAGTGCTAGAGATCACCGGCGGGACATGAACACTGAAGCTTTCTTT
V: TRBV6-1; D: .; size: few; J: TRBJ2-3; CDR3: CVSSEEDFSTDTQYF; DNA: TGTGTCAGCAGTGAAGAGGACTTTAGCACAGATACGCAGTATTTT
V: TRBV5-1; D: .; size: many; J: TRBJ2-7; CDR3: CASSLGLVTNEQYF; DNA: TGCGCCAGCAGCTTGGGGCTCGTAACCAACGAGCAGTACTTC
V: TRBV30; D: TRBD2; size: .; J: TRBJ2-3; CDR3: CAWNLAGDTQYF; DNA: TGTGCCTGGAACCTAGCGGGGGATACGCAGTATTTT
V: TRBV11-2; D: .; size: .; J: TRBJ1-2; CDR3: CASSLGLNYGYTF; DNA: TGTGCCAGCAGCTTAGGACTCAACTATGGCTACACCTTC
V: TRBV30; D: .; size: many; J: TRBJ1-2; CDR3: CAAEWVGYTF; DNA: TGTGCCGCTGAGTGGGTTGGCTACACCTTC
V: TRBV20-1; D: TRBD1; size: many; J: TRBJ1-1; CDR3: CSASTGGYTEAFF; DNA: TGCAGTGCTAGCACAGGGGGCTACACTGAAGCTTTCTTT
V: TRBV28; D: .; size: few; J: TRBJ2-3; CDR3: CASSLTRVPGTDTQYF; DNA: TGTGCCAGCAGTTTAACGAGGGTACCAGGCACAGATACGCAGTATTTT